These T cell receptor beta chains were read from a single sample in a study of CD8 T cells in Susac syndrome. TCRdb fed the immunoSEQ multiplex PCR reads into MiXCR, producing one record per CDR3 protein. In the table there are around 71,000 distinct CDR3 sequences, 85% to 95% of which are singletons. Input material: CD4+ T cells from PBMCs. The receptors originated from a human donor with Susac syndrome. CDR3s include the opening cysteine and the closing phenylalanine or tryptophan. The D gene is left open where the match is weak. Clone size is stated in some rows and not others, as once, few, many or a class when expanded.

d_call	clone_size	v_call	j_call	cdr3_aa	cdr3_nt
.	.	TRBV29-1	TRBJ2-5	CSVESAVIETQYF	TGCAGCGTTGAATCGGCGGTAATAGAGACCCAGTACTTC
.	.	TRBV12-3/TRBV12-4	TRBJ2-7	CASSFNRASEQYF	TGTGCCAGCAGTTTTAACCGGGCTAGCGAGCAGTACTTC
.	.	TRBV12-3/TRBV12-4	TRBJ2-7	CASSQDTLEQYF	TGTGCCAGCAGTCAGGACACCCTCGAGCAGTATTTC
.	.	TRBV6-2/TRBV6-3	TRBJ2-2	CASSFPTGELFF	TGTGCCAGCAGTTTTCCCACCGGGGAGCTGTTTTTT
TRBD1	.	TRBV28	TRBJ1-2	CASSWATGGNGYTF	TGTGCCAGCAGCTGGGCGACAGGGGGCAATGGCTACACCTTC
.	.	TRBV29-1	TRBJ2-7	CSVGSGAFTYEQYF	TGCAGCGTTGGTTCAGGGGCTTTCACCTACGAGCAGTACTTC
.	.	TRBV18	TRBJ2-7	CASSPNAYEQYF	TGTGCCAGCTCACCTAACGCCTACGAGCAGTACTTC
.	.	TRBV6-6	TRBJ2-5	CASSYSRLGETQYF	TGTGCCAGCAGTTACTCGAGATTAGGAGAGACCCAGTACTTC
TRBD1	.	TRBV7-2	TRBJ2-3	CASSSRGRRTDTQYF	TGTGCCAGCAGCTCCAGGGGGCGGAGGACAGATACGCAGTATTTT
.	once	TRBV5-4	TRBJ2-5	CASSFRGAQETQYF	TGTGCCAGCAGCTTTCGGGGGGCCCAAGAGACCCAGTACTTC
TRBD2	.	TRBV20-1	TRBJ2-3	CSASPEGGGAHTQYF	TGCAGTGCTAGCCCTGAAGGCGGGGGGGCCCATACGCAGTATTTT
TRBD2	.	TRBV7-9	TRBJ2-5	CASSEAGRDGYF	TGTGCCAGCAGCGAAGCGGGGCGGGACGGGTACTTC
TRBD2	.	TRBV9	TRBJ2-5	CASSVAGGSGVRETQYF	TGTGCCAGCAGCGTGGCGGGGGGCAGCGGGGTCCGGGAGACCCAGTACTTC
.	.	TRBV5-1	TRBJ1-1	CASSLVSGGWNTEAFF	TGCGCCAGCAGCTTGGTATCCGGGGGATGGAACACTGAAGCTTTCTTT
.	.	TRBV11-1	TRBJ1-1	CASSSMLNTEAFF	TGTGCCAGCAGCTCCATGCTGAACACTGAAGCTTTCTTT
TRBD1	.	TRBV6-5	TRBJ2-1	CASRTPGTGYNEQFF	TGTGCCAGCAGAACCCCCGGGACAGGGTACAATGAGCAGTTCTTC
TRBD1	.	TRBV10-3	TRBJ1-1	CAISSRGSGTEAFF	TGTGCCATCAGCTCCAGGGGGTCGGGCACTGAAGCTTTCTTT
TRBD2	.	TRBV9	TRBJ2-1	CASSASGGASNEQFF	TGTGCCAGCAGCGCTAGCGGGGGGGCCAGCAATGAGCAGTTCTTC
TRBD1	.	TRBV19	TRBJ2-5	CASSLRGPETQYF	TGTGCCAGTAGTCTGAGGGGGCCAGAGACCCAGTACTTC
TRBD1	.	TRBV7-2	TRBJ2-5	CASSSQGWEETQYF	TGTGCCAGCAGCTCACAGGGGTGGGAAGAGACCCAGTACTTC
TRBD1	.	TRBV28	TRBJ1-6	CASSPRRGPGSPLHF	TGTGCCAGCAGCCCCAGGAGGGGGCCGGGGTCACCCCTCCACTTT
.	.	TRBV10-3	TRBJ1-6	CAISGGGGGKGSPPHF	TGTGCCATCAGTGGAGGAGGAGGAGGGAAGGGTTCACCCCCCCACTTT
.	.	TRBV6-1	TRBJ2-5	CASSREETQYF	TGTGCCAGCAGTCGAGAAGAGACCCAGTACTTC
TRBD2	.	TRBV9	TRBJ2-1	CASSVGPAGGRGEQFF	TGTGCCAGCAGCGTAGGTCCAGCGGGGGGCCGGGGTGAGCAGTTCTTC
TRBD1	.	TRBV6-2/TRBV6-3	TRBJ2-5	CASSPGQVGETQYF	TGTGCCAGCAGTCCGGGACAGGTGGGGGAGACCCAGTACTTC
TRBD2	.	TRBV7-2	TRBJ2-5	CASSRTSGGFQETQYF	TGTGCCAGCAGCCGGACTAGCGGGGGGTTCCAAGAGACCCAGTACTTC
.	.	TRBV12-3/TRBV12-4	TRBJ1-2	CASSQTNYGYTF	TGTGCCAGCAGCCAGACAAACTATGGCTACACCTTC
TRBD1	.	TRBV28	TRBJ1-4	CASTPGGQGYEKLFF	TGTGCCAGCACTCCGGGAGGACAGGGTTATGAAAAACTGTTTTTT
.	.	TRBV20-1	TRBJ2-5	CSAPKSSGTILGTPLREETQYF	TGCAGTGCCCCAAAGTCCTCTGGAACGATACTTGGGACACCTCTCCGAGAGGAGACCCAGTACTTC
.	.	TRBV2	TRBJ2-7	CASRKGHKIYEQYF	TGTGCCAGCAGAAAGGGCCACAAAATCTACGAGCAGTACTTC
.	.	TRBV6-5	TRBJ1-1	CASSYDRNTEVFF	TGTGCCAGCAGTTACGACAGAAACACTGAAGTTTTCTTT
TRBD1	.	TRBV5-8	TRBJ1-2	CASSQWGQNYGYTF	TGTGCCAGCAGCCAATGGGGACAGAACTATGGCTACACCTTC
.	.	TRBV6-5	TRBJ2-2	CASRWRGNTGELFF	TGTGCCAGCCGTTGGCGGGGGAACACCGGGGAGCTGTTTTTT
TRBD1	.	TRBV2	TRBJ2-1	CASCPDRGSYNEQFF	TGTGCCAGCTGCCCGGACAGGGGCTCCTACAATGAGCAGTTCTTC
.	.	TRBV7-2	TRBJ1-1	CASSSQPQTGSEAFF	TGTGCCAGCAGCTCACAGCCCCAGACAGGCTCTGAAGCTTTCTTT
.	.	TRBV30	TRBJ2-1	CAWRELPYTYNEQFF	TGTGCCTGGAGGGAACTCCCTTACACCTACAATGAGCAGTTCTTC
.	.	TRBV12-5	TRBJ2-5	CASGLEDASPQYF	TGTGCTAGTGGTTTGGAAGACGCATCCCCCCAGTACTTC
.	.	TRBV12-5	TRBJ1-6	CASGLVTDSSNSYNSPLHF	TGTGCTAGTGGTTTGGTAACGGACAGTTCTAACTCCTATAATTCACCCCTCCACTTT
.	.	TRBV11-3	TRBJ2-3	CASSLGLGVVTDTQYF	TGTGCCAGCAGCTTAGGACTGGGCGTTGTCACAGATACGCAGTATTTT
TRBD1	.	TRBV7-3	TRBJ1-1	CASSLTDRVTEAFF	TGTGCCAGCAGCTTAACCGACAGGGTCACTGAAGCTTTCTTT
TRBD1	.	TRBV19	TRBJ2-7	CASSTGRDRSYEQYF	TGTGCCAGTAGTACCGGCCGGGACAGGTCCTACGAGCAGTACTTC
TRBD1	.	TRBV20-1	TRBJ1-2	CSASSHLKEDRMRYTF	TGCAGTGCTAGTTCTCACCTTAAAGAGGACAGGATGCGCTACACCTTC
TRBD2	.	TRBV14	TRBJ2-1	CASSRGKPGLAVYNEQFF	TGTGCCAGCAGCCGGGGGAAGCCGGGACTAGCGGTTTACAATGAGCAGTTCTTC
.	.	TRBV7-2	TRBJ2-4	CASSPLRTFWGAKNIQYF	TGTGCCAGCAGCCCCCTCCGGACTTTTTGGGGAGCCAAAAACATTCAGTACTTC
.	.	TRBV7-3	TRBJ2-2	CASSPTNTGELFF	TGTGCCAGCAGCCCAACGAACACCGGGGAGCTGTTTTTT
.	.	TRBV5-1	TRBJ1-1	CASSVGRNSNTEAFF	TGCGCCAGCAGCGTTGGGAGGAACTCCAACACTGAAGCTTTCTTT